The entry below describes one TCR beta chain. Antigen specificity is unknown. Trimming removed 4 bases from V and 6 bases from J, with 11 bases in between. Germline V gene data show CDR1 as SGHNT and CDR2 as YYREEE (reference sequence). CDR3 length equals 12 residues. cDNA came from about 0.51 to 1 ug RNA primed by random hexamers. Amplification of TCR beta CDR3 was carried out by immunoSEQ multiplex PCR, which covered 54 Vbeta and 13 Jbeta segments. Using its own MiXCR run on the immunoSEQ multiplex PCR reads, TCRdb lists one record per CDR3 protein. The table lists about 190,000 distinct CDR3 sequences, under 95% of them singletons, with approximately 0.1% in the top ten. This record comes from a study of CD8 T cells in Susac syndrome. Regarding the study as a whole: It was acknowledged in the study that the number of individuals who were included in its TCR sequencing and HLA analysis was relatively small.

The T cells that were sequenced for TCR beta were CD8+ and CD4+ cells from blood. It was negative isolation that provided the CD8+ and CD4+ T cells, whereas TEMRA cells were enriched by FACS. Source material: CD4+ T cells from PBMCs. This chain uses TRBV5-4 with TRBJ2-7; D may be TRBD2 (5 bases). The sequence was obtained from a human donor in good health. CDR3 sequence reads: CASSVIATEQYF. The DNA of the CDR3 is TGTGCCAGCAGCGTCATAGCGACCGAGCAGTACTTC.